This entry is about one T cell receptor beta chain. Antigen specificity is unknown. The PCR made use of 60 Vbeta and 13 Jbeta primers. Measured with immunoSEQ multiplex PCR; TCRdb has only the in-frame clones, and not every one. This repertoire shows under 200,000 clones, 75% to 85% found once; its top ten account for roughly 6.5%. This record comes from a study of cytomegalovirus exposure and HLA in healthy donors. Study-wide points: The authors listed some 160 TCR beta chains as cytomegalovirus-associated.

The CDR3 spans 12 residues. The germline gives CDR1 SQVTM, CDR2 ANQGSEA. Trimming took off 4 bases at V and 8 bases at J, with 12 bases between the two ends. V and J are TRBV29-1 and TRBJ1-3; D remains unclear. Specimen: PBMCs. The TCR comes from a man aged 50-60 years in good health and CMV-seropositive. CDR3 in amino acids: CSVVGRGDTIYF. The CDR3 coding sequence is TGCAGCGTTGTCGGCCGGGGAGACACCATATATTTT.